This section outlines one TCR beta chain sequence together with its context. Antigen specificity is unknown. The repertoire was sequenced with immunoSEQ multiplex PCR; TCRdb's copy has only in-frame clones and lacks some. The repertoire holds 100,000 to 150,000 clones, with 92% as singletons. The record originates from a study of T cell responses to AZD1222 COVID-19 vaccine. Study observations and caveats: Two AZD1222 doses significantly raised spike-specific TCR breadth and depth over controls. White British ancestry dominated among donors, who included more females, and clonal diversity was possibly underestimated.

The material sequenced was peripheral blood, taken on day 0 of AZD1222 vaccination. The clonotype was recovered from an adult in good health.

The CDR3, as DNA: TGCGCCAGCAGCCAAGACTGGGAGTCCACTGAAGCTTTCTTT. It encodes CASSQDWESTEAFF. The V call is TRBV4-1, the J call TRBJ1-1, with unresolved D. The V gene's germline CDR1 is MGHRA and CDR2 YSYEKL. V gave up 0 bases and J gave up 4 bases, with 9 bases separating them. CDR3 length: 14 amino acids.